These 20 T cell receptor beta chains were all obtained from the same sample, sequenced in a study of blood T cell repertoires in COVID-19. Sequencing was performed with immunoSEQ multiplex PCR; in TCRdb, only in-frame clones are kept and a portion is missing. The sample contains 350,000 to 400,000 clones, about 89% of which appear only once. Material for sequencing was PBMCs or T cells enriched from blood (not recorded which). The receptors were sampled from a man in his forties or fifties in a cohort exposed to, infected with or recovered from COVID-19 (not recorded which).

V is TRBV7-8 and J is TRBJ2-2; 8 nucleotides line up with TRBD2. Losses at the gene ends were 4 bases for V and 6 bases for J; bases not matched to a gene: 7. Germline lookup yields CDR1 SGHVS and CDR2 FQNEAQ. The CDR3 spans 15 residues. In nucleotides, the CDR3 is TGTGCCAGCAGCTCGGGCGGACTAGCCGCCGGGGAGCTGTTTTTT. The encoded protein is CASSSGGLAAGELFF.

The genes are TRBV27 and TRBJ2-2; TRBD1 matches at 9 bases. CDR1 is MNHEY, CDR2 SMNVEV, per germline (reference sequence). After removal of 5 bases from V and 3 bases from J, the junction contained 13 bases not matched to a gene. The CDR3 runs to 18 residues. CDR3 sequence (DNA): TGTGCCAGCAGTCGGGTCCGGGACAGGGCTTCGGACACCGGGGAGCTGTTTTTT. Amino acid sequence: CASSRVRDRASDTGELFF.

The rearrangement links TRBV9 to TRBJ1-2, with TRBD1 as a possible D gene (5 bases). Trimming left V 0 bases short and J 5 bases short, with 14 bases between. The CDR3 has 15 amino acids. Per the germline V gene, CDR1 is SGDLS and CDR2 is YYNGEE. The CDR3 DNA reads TGTGCCAGCAGCGTAGGTACGGGGGGAGAGTATGGCTACACCTTC. Translating gives CASSVGTGGEYGYTF.

The chain is built from TRBV29-1 and TRBJ1-1; 9 bases align to TRBD1. CDR1 SQVTM and CDR2 ANQGSEA come from the germline V gene. The trim removed 3 bases at V and 5 bases at J, leaving 4 bases unmatched. This CDR3 region has 13 residues. As DNA, the CDR3 is TGCAGCGTTGACGGGACAGGGCATACTGAAGCTTTCTTT. Protein sequence: CSVDGTGHTEAFF.

This chain joins TRBV19 and TRBJ2-1, with 7 bases lining up with TRBD2. The V gene's germline CDR1 is LNHDA and CDR2 SQIVND (reference sequence). The CDR3 is 17 residues long. V shed 3 bases, J shed 2 bases, and the junction held 10 bases outside the gene matches. The CDR3 region has the DNA TGTGCCAGTAGTATTCGGCCTGGCGGGAGTACCTACAATGAGCAGTTCTTC. Translated, it gives CASSIRPGGSTYNEQFF.

CDR3 sequence: CASSLGHRGLEKLFF. The CDR3 DNA reads as TGTGCCAGCAGCTTAGGTCACAGGGGACTTGAAAAACTGTTTTTT. The rearrangement uses TRBV7-9 and TRBJ1-4; 7 bases align to TRBD1. Germline CDR1 SEHNR, CDR2 FQNEAQ (reference sequence). V dropped 1 base and J dropped 7; count of bases not matched to a gene: 6. This CDR3 has 15 residues.

V usage is TRBV7-8 and J usage is TRBJ1-1, with 9 bases aligning to TRBD1. CDR3 size: 14 residues. Germline CDR1 SGHVS, CDR2 FQNEAQ. Trimming took 3 bases from V and 3 from J; bases not matched to a gene: 2. The CDR3 sequence is CASSFDRGYTEAFF. The CDR3 DNA is TGTGCCAGCAGCTTTGACAGGGGGTACACTGAAGCTTTCTTT.

The chain combines TRBV7-9 with TRBJ2-3; D not resolved. V lost 0 bases to trimming and J lost 0 bases, with 7 bases between them. Germline V gene lookup returns CDR1 SEHNR and CDR2 FQNEAQ (reference sequence). The CDR3 has 15 amino acids. The CDR3 sequence: CASSLAGASTDTQYF. CDR3 in DNA: TGTGCCAGCAGCTTAGCTGGAGCAAGCACAGATACGCAGTATTTT.

J is TRBJ1-1 and V is TRBV27; TRBD1 is a possible D gene (5 bases). This CDR3 is 18 amino acids long. CDR1 is MNHEY, CDR2 SMNVEV, per germline (reference sequence). The germline V and J ends were trimmed by 5 bases and 0 bases, with 22 bases remaining between them. The DNA for the CDR3 is TGTGCCAGCAGTGACCAATCGTTAGACAGATTCATGAACACTGAAGCTTTCTTT. Amino acid sequence: CASSDQSLDRFMNTEAFF.

V and J are TRBV29-1 and TRBJ2-5, with a tentative D call TRBD1 (5 bases). Trimming removed 2 bases at V and 5 bases at J, with 15 bases between. The CDR3 length is 14 residues. Germline assignment: CDR1 SQVTM and CDR2 ANQGSEA. The CDR3 protein is CSVEISGLAETQYF. CDR3 coding DNA: TGCAGCGTTGAAATCTCAGGGTTGGCGGAGACCCAGTACTTC.

This clone occurred once. This chain links TRBV5-4 with TRBJ2-2; 7 bases line up with TRBD2. CDR1 and CDR2 from the germline V gene are SGHNT and YYREEE (reference sequence). V was pared by 0 bases and J by 4 bases, with 3 bases of the junction left unmatched. This CDR3 is 15 amino acids long. The CDR3 region is CASSLARGSTGELFF. The CDR3 coding sequence is TGTGCCAGCAGCTTGGCGCGGGGGAGCACCGGGGAGCTGTTTTTT.

V is TRBV30 and J is TRBJ2-3, with 11 bases matching TRBD2. The length of the CDR3 is 19 residues. V gave up 0 bases and J gave up 5 bases; unmatched junction bases: 16. Germline assignment: CDR1 GTSNPN and CDR2 SVGIG (reference sequence). CDR3 nucleotides: TGTGCCTGGAGTGTAAATAGGATAGCGGGAGGGCCCTCCGGAGATACGCAGTATTTT. Amino acid sequence: CAWSVNRIAGGPSGDTQYF. The full variable domain, in which reference TRBV30 and TRBJ2-3 provide the parts outside the CDR3, is SQTIHQWPATLVQPVGSPLSLECTVEGTSNPNLYWYRQAAGRGLQLLFYSVGIGQISSEVPQNLSASRPQDRQFILSSKKLLLSDSGFYLCAWSVNRIAGGPSGDTQYFGPGTRLTVL.

This clone has a single count. The chain has TRBV15 and TRBJ2-1; 12 positions match TRBD2. Germline CDR1 and CDR2: LNHNV and YYDKDF (reference sequence). J gave up 9 bases and V 4 bases, and 16 bases lay outside the gene matches. CDR3 size: 18 residues. The CDR3 sequence is CATSTSWTSGIRVGEQFF. For the CDR3, the DNA is TGTGCCACCAGCACCTCCTGGACTAGCGGGATACGGGTCGGTGAGCAGTTCTTC. Drawing the rest from reference TRBV15 and TRBJ2-1, the complete variable domain is DAMVIQNPRYQVTQFGKPVTLSCSQTLNHNVMYWYQQKSSQAPKLLFHYYDKDFNNEADTPDNFQSRRPNTSFCFLDIRSPGLGDTAMYLCATSTSWTSGIRVGEQFFGPGTRLTVL.

The genes are TRBV5-5 and TRBJ2-7; 9 bases map to TRBD2. Germline V gives CDR1 SGHKS, CDR2 YYEKEE (reference sequence). This CDR3 spans 17 amino acids. J gave up 10 bases and V 0 bases, and 17 bases lay outside the gene matches. The CDR3 here is CASSLVGSGSRPEGQYF. CDR3 coding DNA: TGTGCCAGCAGCTTGGTAGGTAGCGGGAGTCGGCCCGAGGGTCAGTACTTC. The full variable domain, in which reference TRBV5-5 and TRBJ2-7 provide the parts outside the CDR3, is DAGVTQSPTHLIKTRGQQVTLRCSPISGHKSVSWYQQVLGQGPQFIFQYYEKEERGRGNFPDRFSARQFPNYSSELNVNALLLGDSALYLCASSLVGSGSRPEGQYFGPGTRLTVT.

This chain connects TRBV5-1 to TRBJ1-1, with D hard to call. CDR1 and CDR2 (germline): SGHRS, YFSETQ. This CDR3 is built from 14 residues. The V end was cut by 4 bases, the J end by 1 base, with 11 bases between. CDR3 residues: CASSPLRGNTEAFF. For the CDR3, the DNA is TGCGCCAGCAGCCCCCTTCGAGGGAACACTGAAGCTTTCTTT.

For the CDR3, the DNA is TGTGCCTGTCGGGGACTAGCGTTAAGCACAGATACGCAGTATTTT. Translating gives CACRGLALSTDTQYF. This chain joins TRBV30 and TRBJ2-3; 10 nucleotides align to TRBD2. The CDR3 consists of 15 residues. Germline assignment: CDR1 GTSNPN and CDR2 SVGIG (reference sequence). V lost 6 bases and J lost 0; bases outside the gene matches: 6.

In its sample, this clone was seen many times. The V and J genes are TRBV4-1 and TRBJ1-6; D gene ambiguous. This CDR3 is built from 13 residues. CDR1 is MGHRA and CDR2 is YSYEKL in the germline V gene. V lost 4 bases to trimming and J lost 7 bases, with 8 bases between them. The CDR3 loop reads CASSPSLNSPLHF. CDR3 DNA sequence: TGCGCCAGCAGCCCCTCTCTGAATTCACCCCTCCACTTT.

This clone has a single count. The chain uses TRBV30 and TRBJ2-1; 8 bases agree with TRBD2. This CDR3 contains 16 residues. The trim removed 8 bases at V and 6 bases at J, leaving 18 bases unmatched. Germline CDR1 and CDR2: GTSNPN and SVGIG (reference sequence). CDR3 amino acids: CARGGVGTIGANEQFF. The CDR3 DNA follows: TGTGCCCGGGGGGGGGTCGGGACAATAGGAGCCAATGAGCAGTTCTTC.

The rearrangement uses TRBV9 and TRBJ2-1; no definite D call. V was trimmed by 0 bases and J by 4 bases, leaving 5 bases between them. The CDR3 is 13 residues long. Germline-derived CDR1 and CDR2 are SGDLS and YYNGEE. The CDR3 nucleotides read TGTGCCAGCAGCGTAGACTGGTACAATGAGCAGTTCTTC. Protein: CASSVDWYNEQFF.

V is TRBV11-2 and J is TRBJ1-1; D call uncertain. The CDR3 consists of 12 residues. CDR1 is SGHAT, CDR2 FQNNGV, per germline. Trimming removed 5 bases at V and 7 bases at J, with 11 bases between. CDR3 bases: TGTGCCAGCAGCCCTAACTTTGGTGAAGCTTTCTTT. It is translated as CASSPNFGEAFF. Complete variable domain (other parts from reference TRBV11-2 and TRBJ1-1): EAGVAQSPRYKIIEKRQSVAFWCNPISGHATLYWYQQILGQGPKLLIQFQNNGVVDDSQLPKDRFSAERLKGVDSTLKIQPAKLEDSAVYLCASSPNFGEAFFGQGTRLTVV.